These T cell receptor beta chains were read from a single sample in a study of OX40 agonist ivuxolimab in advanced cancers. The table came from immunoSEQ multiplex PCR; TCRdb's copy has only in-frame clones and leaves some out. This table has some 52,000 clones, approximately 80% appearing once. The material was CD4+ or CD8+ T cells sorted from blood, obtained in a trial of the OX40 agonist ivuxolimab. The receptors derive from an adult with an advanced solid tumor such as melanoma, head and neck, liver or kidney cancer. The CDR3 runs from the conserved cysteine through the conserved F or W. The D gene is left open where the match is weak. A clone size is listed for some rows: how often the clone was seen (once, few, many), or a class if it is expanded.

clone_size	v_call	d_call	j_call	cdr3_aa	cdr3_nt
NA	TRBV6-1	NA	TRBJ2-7	CASRSPSYEQYF	TGTGCCAGCAGGAGTCCCTCCTACGAGCAGTACTTC
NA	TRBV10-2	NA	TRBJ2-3	CASSGVTRTDTQYF	TGCGCCAGCAGTGGAGTAACCCGCACAGATACGCAGTATTTT
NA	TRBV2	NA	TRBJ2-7	CASSEDRSYEQYF	TGTGCCAGCAGTGAGGACAGATCCTACGAGCAGTACTTC
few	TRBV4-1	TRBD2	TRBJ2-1	CASKGGRAQDEQFF	TGCGCCTCCAAGGGCGGGAGGGCTCAGGATGAGCAGTTCTTC
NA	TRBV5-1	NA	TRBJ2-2	CASSSGQNTGELFF	TGCGCCAGCAGCTCCGGGCAAAACACCGGGGAGCTGTTTTTT
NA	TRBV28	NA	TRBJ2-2	CASKIQENTGELFF	TGTGCCAGCAAAATACAGGAGAACACCGGGGAGCTGTTTTTT
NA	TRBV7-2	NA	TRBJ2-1	CASGQGTSQFF	TGTGCCAGCGGACAAGGGACCTCGCAGTTCTTC
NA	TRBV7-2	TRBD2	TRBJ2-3	CASSRKGLAGELTDTQYF	TGTGCCAGCAGCCGCAAAGGACTAGCGGGAGAACTCACAGATACGCAGTATTTT
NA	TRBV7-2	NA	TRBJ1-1	CASSSLQGYTEAFF	TGTGCCAGCAGCTCACTACAGGGTTACACTGAAGCTTTCTTT
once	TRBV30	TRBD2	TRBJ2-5	CAWSGPGGETQYF	TGTGCCTGGAGCGGCCCCGGGGGGGAGACCCAGTACTTC
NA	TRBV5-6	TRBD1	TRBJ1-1	CASSLGQGANTEAFF	TGTGCCAGCAGCTTGGGACAGGGGGCTAACACTGAAGCTTTCTTT
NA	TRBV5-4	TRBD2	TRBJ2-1	CASSPWSGGNNEQFF	TGTGCCAGCAGCCCCTGGAGCGGGGGGAACAATGAGCAGTTCTTC
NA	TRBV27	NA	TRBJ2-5	CASTFSRAIATRGDQYF	TGTGCCAGCACCTTCTCACGGGCGATTGCGACAAGGGGAGACCAGTACTTC
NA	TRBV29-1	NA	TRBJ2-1	CSAPTRGSQNGEQFF	TGCAGCGCTCCGACGAGGGGTAGCCAAAACGGTGAGCAGTTCTTC
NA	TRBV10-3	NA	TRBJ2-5	CAISASMFGQETQYF	TGTGCCATCAGTGCGTCTATGTTCGGACAAGAGACCCAGTACTTC
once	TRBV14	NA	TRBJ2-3	CASSGGGATDTQYF	TGTGCCAGCAGCGGAGGGGGGGCCACAGATACGCAGTATTTT
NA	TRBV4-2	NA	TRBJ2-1	CASSPGGREQFF	TGTGCCAGCAGCCCGGGCGGTAGGGAGCAGTTCTTC
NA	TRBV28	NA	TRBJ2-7	CASSPGGGRGYEQYF	TGTGCCAGCAGCCCCGGAGGAGGCAGGGGATACGAGCAGTACTTC
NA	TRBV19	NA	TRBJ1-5	CASRTPNGPQHF	TGTGCCAGCCGGACCCCGAATGGGCCCCAGCATTTT
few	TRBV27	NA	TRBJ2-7	CASSPSGANPYEQYF	TGTGCCAGCAGTCCGTCTGGAGCGAACCCCTACGAGCAGTACTTC
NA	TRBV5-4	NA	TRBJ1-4	CASSPGGVEKLFF	TGTGCCAGCAGCCCGGGGGGGGTTGAAAAACTGTTTTTT
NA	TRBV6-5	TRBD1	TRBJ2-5	CATSGTGPAQYF	TGTGCCACCTCCGGGACAGGTCCCGCCCAGTACTTC
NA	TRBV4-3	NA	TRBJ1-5	CASSQGVGNQPQHF	TGCGCCAGCAGCCAAGGGGTTGGCAATCAGCCCCAGCATTTT
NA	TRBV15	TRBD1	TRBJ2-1	CATSSDRGFLANEQFF	TGTGCCACCAGCAGCGACAGGGGGTTCCTCGCGAATGAGCAGTTCTTC
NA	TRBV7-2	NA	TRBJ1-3	CASSNRSISGNTIYF	TGTGCCAGCAGCAACAGGTCCATCTCTGGAAACACCATATATTTT
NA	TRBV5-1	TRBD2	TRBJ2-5	CASSQGLAGVQETQYF	TGCGCCAGCAGCCAAGGACTAGCGGGGGTTCAAGAGACCCAGTACTTC
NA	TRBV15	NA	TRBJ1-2	CATSRDGQHGVYGYTF	TGTGCCACCAGCAGAGATGGGCAACACGGCGTCTATGGCTACACCTTC
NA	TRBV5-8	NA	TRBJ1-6	CASSLDGGTSPLHF	TGTGCCAGCAGCTTGGATGGAGGTACCTCACCCCTCCACTTT
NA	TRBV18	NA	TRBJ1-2	CASSPTGSSGYTF	TGTGCCAGCTCACCAACGGGGTCAAGTGGCTACACCTTC
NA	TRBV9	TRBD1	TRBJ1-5	CASSAGGQEGNQPQHF	TGTGCCAGCAGCGCCGGAGGACAGGAGGGCAATCAGCCCCAGCATTTT
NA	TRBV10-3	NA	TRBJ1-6	CAISEGSNSPLHF	TGTGCCATCAGTGAAGGGTCCAATTCACCCCTCCACTTT
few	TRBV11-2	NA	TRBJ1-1	CASSLLGTEAFF	TGTGCCAGCAGCTTACTGGGGACTGAAGCTTTCTTT
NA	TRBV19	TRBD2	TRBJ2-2	CASSKAGGNTGELFF	TGTGCCAGTAGTAAGGCGGGAGGGAACACCGGGGAGCTGTTTTTT
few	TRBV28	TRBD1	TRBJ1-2	CASRTLGTGGYTF	TGTGCCAGCAGGACACTAGGGACAGGAGGCTACACCTTC
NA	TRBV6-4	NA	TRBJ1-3	CARSTGTSGNTIYF	TGTGCCAGGTCCACTGGGACCTCTGGAAACACCATATATTTT
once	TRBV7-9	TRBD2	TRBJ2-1	CASSLGGGGSYNEQFF	TGTGCCAGCAGCTTAGGCGGGGGGGGATCCTACAATGAGCAGTTCTTC
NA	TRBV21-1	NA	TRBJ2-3	CASSKKNGSGSGTDTQYF	TGTGCCAGCAGCAAAAAAAATGGTAGCGGGAGTGGTACAGATACGCAGTATTTT
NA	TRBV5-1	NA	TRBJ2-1	CASSPDSHSYNEQFF	TGCGCCAGCAGCCCCGACAGTCACTCCTACAATGAGCAGTTCTTC
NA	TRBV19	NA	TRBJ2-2	CASSDVGGAKIGELFF	TGTGCCAGTAGTGACGTGGGGGGCGCGAAGATCGGGGAGCTGTTTTTT
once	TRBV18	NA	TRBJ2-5	CASSSVQETQYF	TGTGCCAGCTCTAGCGTACAAGAGACCCAGTACTTC
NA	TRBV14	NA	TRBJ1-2	CASSQDSWGYGYTF	TGTGCCAGCAGCCAGGACAGTTGGGGCTATGGCTACACCTTC
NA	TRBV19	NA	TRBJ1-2	CASSKFDFGSNYGYTF	TGTGCCAGTAGTAAGTTCGACTTCGGTTCTAACTATGGCTACACCTTC
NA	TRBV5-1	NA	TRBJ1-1	CASSTQGGPLNTEAFF	TGCGCCAGCAGCACCCAAGGGGGGCCACTGAACACTGAAGCTTTCTTT
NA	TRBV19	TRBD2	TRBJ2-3	CASSMGLADTQYF	TGTGCCAGTAGTATGGGACTAGCGGATACGCAGTATTTT
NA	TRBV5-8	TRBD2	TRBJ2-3	CASSFGGDTQYF	TGTGCCAGCAGCTTCGGGGGGGATACGCAGTATTTT
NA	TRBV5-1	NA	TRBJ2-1	CASSFAGRYNEQFF	TGCGCCAGCAGCTTCGCAGGGAGGTACAATGAGCAGTTCTTC
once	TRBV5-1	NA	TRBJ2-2	CASSFIGGNTGELFF	TGCGCCAGCAGCTTTATCGGGGGTAACACCGGGGAGCTGTTTTTT
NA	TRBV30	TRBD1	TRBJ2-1	CAWRRQGGAEQFF	TGTGCCTGGAGAAGACAGGGTGGTGCTGAGCAGTTCTTC
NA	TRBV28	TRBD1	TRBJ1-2	CASSFRDRVGGYTF	TGTGCCAGCAGTTTTAGGGACAGGGTTGGTGGCTACACCTTC
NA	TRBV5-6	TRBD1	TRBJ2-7	CASSGRSDRGTEQYF	TGTGCCAGCAGCGGGAGGAGCGACAGGGGCACCGAGCAGTACTTC
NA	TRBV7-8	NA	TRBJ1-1	CASSGRRDPGEAFF	TGTGCCAGCAGCGGAAGGAGGGACCCGGGTGAAGCTTTCTTT
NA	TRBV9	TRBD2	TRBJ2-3	CASSATPGLAEDTQYF	TGTGCCAGCAGCGCGACACCGGGACTAGCCGAAGATACGCAGTATTTT
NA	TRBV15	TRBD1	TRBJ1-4	CATSPRTGKGEKLFF	TGTGCCACCAGCCCCCGGACAGGGAAAGGTGAAAAACTGTTTTTT
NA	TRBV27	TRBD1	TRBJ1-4	CASTPLADRGDEKLFF	TGTGCCAGCACCCCACTCGCCGACAGGGGAGATGAAAAACTGTTTTTT
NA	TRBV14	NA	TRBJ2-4	CASSQVPRSTRGVKNIQYF	TGTGCCAGCAGCCAAGTACCCAGGTCGACTAGGGGTGTCAAAAACATTCAGTACTTC
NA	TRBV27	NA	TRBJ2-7	CASRAGMVYEQYF	TGTGCCTCTCGCGCAGGGATGGTATACGAGCAGTACTTC